This TCR beta chain was observed in a study of vaccination effects on CD4 cells after COVID-19. Study-level information: After the second dose, samples were taken at median day 72.

In the ViraFEST assay, antigen-specific CD4+ clonotypes were identified by expansion after peptide-pool stimulation. At the end of roughly ten days of culture, CD4+ T cells were isolated. Participants were given two doses of BNT162b2 or mRNA-1273 vaccine. Sequenced by immunoSEQ multiplex PCR; TCRdb stores in-frame clones only, minus some. The sample lists 55,000 to 70,000 clones, about 80% occurring once. This clone has more than one count but fewer than ten. The antigen remains unidentified. Study-level results: Convalescent patients in the study were few, and early post-infection timepoints were absent.

The germline CDR1 and CDR2 sequences are MNHEY and SMNVEV (reference sequence). The CDR3 is 16 residues long. V trimming: 5 bases; J trimming: 4 bases; junction bases outside the gene matches: 10. V is TRBV27 and J is TRBJ2-1, with 8 bases aligning to TRBD1. This sequence was found in a human donor who received a COVID-19 vaccine. Material: CD4+ T cells from PBMCs cultured with HCoV-OC43 spike peptides, obtained after COVID-19 vaccination. Regarding subset: HCoV-OC43 spike overlapping peptide pool stimulation. The CDR3 loop is CASSRYRDRLYNEQFF. CDR3 bases: TGTGCCAGCAGTCGATACCGGGACAGGCTTTACAATGAGCAGTTCTTC.